This T cell receptor beta chain was observed in a study of blood T cell repertoires in COVID-19. As for the study in general: Donors in the United States, Italy and Spain gave samples during acute or convalescent COVID-19. PBMCs, B-cell-depleted T cells, or T cells provided the cDNA or gDNA that made up the material.

The ends were cut back, 4 bases at V and 3 bases at J, with 13 bases in the middle. The CDR3 is 15 residues long. CDR1 is MNHEY and CDR2 is SVGAGI in the germline V gene. In the original analysis: Estimates of nucleated cell counts were drawn from the amplification of reference gene primers. Data came from immunoSEQ multiplex PCR; TCRdb stores just in-frame clones and leaves some out. Clone size and V and J calls were adopted from that table, with D and trimming inferred from the DNA. The table shows over 200,000 clones, with roughly 86% occurring only once. Sample: peripheral blood. This chain joins TRBV6-5 and TRBJ2-1, with D hard to call. The sequence was collected from a woman aged 55-70 years with acute or convalescent COVID-19. The CDR3 loop is CASSSRSRSYNEQFF. The CDR3 bases are TGTGCCAGCAGTTCAAGGAGCAGAAGCTACAATGAGCAGTTCTTC.